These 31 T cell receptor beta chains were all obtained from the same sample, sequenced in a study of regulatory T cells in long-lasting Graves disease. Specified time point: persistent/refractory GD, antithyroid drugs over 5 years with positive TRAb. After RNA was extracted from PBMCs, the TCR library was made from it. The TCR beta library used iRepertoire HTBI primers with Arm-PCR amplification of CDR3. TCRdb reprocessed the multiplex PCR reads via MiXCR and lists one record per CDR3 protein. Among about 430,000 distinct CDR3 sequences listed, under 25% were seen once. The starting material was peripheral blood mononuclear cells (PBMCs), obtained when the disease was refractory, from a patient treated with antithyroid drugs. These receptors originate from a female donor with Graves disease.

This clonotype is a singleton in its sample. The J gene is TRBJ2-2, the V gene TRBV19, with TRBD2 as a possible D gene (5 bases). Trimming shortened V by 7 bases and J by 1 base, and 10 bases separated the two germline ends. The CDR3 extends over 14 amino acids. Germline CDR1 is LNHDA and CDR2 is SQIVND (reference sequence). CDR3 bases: TGTGCCAGTACTGGGAGCATGAACACCGGGGAGCTGTTTTTT. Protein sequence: CASTGSMNTGELFF.

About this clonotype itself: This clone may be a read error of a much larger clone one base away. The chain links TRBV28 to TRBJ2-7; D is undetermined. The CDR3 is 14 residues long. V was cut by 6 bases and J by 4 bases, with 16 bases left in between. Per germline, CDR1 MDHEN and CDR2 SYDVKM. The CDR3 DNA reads TGTGCCAGCAGCTACCCCTCCCTAACTTACGAGCAGTACTTC. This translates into CASSYPSLTYEQYF. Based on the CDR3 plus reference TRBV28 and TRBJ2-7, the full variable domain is DVKVTQSSRYLVKRTGEKVFLECVQDMDHENMFWYRQDPGLGLRLIYFSYDVKMKEKGDIPEGYSVSREKKERFSLILESASTNQTSMYLCASSYPSLTYEQYFGPGTRLTVT.

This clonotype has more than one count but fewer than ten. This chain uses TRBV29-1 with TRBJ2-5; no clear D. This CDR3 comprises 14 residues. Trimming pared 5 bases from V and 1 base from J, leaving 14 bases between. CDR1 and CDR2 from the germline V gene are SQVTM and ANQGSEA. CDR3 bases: TGCAGCGTTCCCATTTACGGGTCCCAAGAGACCCAGTACTTC. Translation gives CSVPIYGSQETQYF.

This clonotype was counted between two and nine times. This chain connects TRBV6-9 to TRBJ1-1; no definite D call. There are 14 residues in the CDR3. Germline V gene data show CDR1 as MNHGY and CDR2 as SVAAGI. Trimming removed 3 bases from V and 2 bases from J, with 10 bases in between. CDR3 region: CASSYTPTNTEAFF. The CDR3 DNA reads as TGTGCCAGCAGTTACACCCCGACCAACACTGAAGCTTTCTTT.

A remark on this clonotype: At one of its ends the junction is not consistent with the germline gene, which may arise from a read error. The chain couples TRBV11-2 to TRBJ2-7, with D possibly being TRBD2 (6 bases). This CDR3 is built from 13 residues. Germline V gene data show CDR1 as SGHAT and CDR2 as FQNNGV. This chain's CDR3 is CASGFGLIYEQYF. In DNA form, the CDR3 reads TGTGCCAGCGGCTTTGGACTAATCTACGAGCAGTACTTC.

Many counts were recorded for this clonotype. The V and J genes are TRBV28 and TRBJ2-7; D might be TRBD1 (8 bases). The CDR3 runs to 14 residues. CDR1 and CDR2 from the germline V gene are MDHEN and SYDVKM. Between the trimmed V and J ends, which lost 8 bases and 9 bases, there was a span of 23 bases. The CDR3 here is CASGGGTGTGRQYF. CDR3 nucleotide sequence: TGTGCCAGCGGGGGAGGGACAGGCACGGGCCGGCAGTACTTC.

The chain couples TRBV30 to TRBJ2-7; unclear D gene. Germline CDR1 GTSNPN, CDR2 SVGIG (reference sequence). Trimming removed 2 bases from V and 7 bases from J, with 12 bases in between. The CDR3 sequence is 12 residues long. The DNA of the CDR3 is TGTGCCTGGAGTATTTGGGAAATTGAGCAGTACTTC. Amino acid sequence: CAWSIWEIEQYF. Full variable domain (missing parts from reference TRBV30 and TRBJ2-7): SQTIHQWPATLVQPVGSPLSLECTVEGTSNPNLYWYRQAAGRGLQLLFYSVGIGQISSEVPQNLSASRPQDRQFILSSKKLLLSDSGFYLCAWSIWEIEQYFGPGTRLTVT.

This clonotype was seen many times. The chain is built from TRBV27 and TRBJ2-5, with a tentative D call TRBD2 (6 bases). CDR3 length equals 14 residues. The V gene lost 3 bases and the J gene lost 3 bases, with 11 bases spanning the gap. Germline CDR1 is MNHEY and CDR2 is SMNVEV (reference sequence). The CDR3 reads CASSFIWTKETQYF. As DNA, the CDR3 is TGTGCCAGCAGTTTCATTTGGACTAAAGAGACCCAGTACTTC.

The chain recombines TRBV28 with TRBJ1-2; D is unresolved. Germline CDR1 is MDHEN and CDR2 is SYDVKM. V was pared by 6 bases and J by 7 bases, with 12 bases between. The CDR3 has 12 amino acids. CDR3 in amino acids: CASRLEDIGYTF. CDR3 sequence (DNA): TGTGCCAGCAGGTTGGAAGACATTGGCTACACCTTC.

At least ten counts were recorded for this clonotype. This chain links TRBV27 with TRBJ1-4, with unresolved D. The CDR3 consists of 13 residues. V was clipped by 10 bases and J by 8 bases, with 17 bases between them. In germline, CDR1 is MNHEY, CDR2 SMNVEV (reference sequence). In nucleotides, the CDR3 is TGTGCCACCGGAAAGGACCCTTGGGAAAAACTGTTTTTT. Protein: CATGKDPWEKLFF. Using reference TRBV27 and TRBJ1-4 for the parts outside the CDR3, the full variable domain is EAQVTQNPRYLITVTGKKLTVTCSQNMNHEYMSWYRQDPGLGLRQIYYSMNVEVTDKGDVPEGYKVSRKEKRNFPLILESPSPNQTSLYFCATGKDPWEKLFFGSGTQLSVL.

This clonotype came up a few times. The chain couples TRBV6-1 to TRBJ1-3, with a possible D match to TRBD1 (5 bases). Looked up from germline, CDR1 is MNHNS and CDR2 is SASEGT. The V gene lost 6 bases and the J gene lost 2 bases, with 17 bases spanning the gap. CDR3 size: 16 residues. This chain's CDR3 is CASSHDGIQAGNTIYF. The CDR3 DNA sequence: TGTGCCAGCAGCCACGACGGAATACAGGCTGGAAACACCATATATTTT.

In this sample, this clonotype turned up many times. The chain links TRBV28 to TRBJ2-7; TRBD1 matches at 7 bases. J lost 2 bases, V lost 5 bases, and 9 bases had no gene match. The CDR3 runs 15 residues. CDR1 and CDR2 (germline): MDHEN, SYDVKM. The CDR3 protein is CASSQWTGRPYEQYF. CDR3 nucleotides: TGTGCCAGCAGTCAATGGACAGGCCGGCCCTACGAGCAGTACTTC.

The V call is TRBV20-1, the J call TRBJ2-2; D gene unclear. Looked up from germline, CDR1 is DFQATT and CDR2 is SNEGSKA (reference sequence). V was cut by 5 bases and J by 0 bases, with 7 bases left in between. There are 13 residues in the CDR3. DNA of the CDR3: TGCAGTGCTCAGGAGACGAACACCGGGGAGCTGTTTTTT. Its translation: CSAQETNTGELFF.

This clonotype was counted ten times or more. This CDR3 reads CASRQLYGYTF. The CDR3 DNA sequence: TGTGCCAGTAGACAGCTCTATGGCTACACCTTC. This chain uses TRBV28 with TRBJ1-2; D perhaps matches TRBD1 (5 bases). V shed 9 bases and J shed 4 bases, with 9 bases lying between them. This CDR3 contains 11 residues. CDR1 is MDHEN, CDR2 SYDVKM, per germline.

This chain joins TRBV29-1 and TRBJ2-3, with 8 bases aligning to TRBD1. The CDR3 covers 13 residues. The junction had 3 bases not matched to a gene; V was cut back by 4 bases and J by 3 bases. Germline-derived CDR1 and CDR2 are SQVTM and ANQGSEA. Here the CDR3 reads CSVGTGLTDTQYF. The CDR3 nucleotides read TGCAGCGTTGGGACAGGGTTGACAGATACGCAGTATTTT.

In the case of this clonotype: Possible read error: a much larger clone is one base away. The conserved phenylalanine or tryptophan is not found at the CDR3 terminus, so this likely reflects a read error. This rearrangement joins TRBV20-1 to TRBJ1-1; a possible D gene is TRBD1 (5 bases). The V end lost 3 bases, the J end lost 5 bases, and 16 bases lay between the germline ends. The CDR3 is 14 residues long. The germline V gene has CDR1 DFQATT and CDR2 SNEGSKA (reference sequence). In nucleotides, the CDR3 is TGCAGTGCTAGGGTGTGGGGGTGGATGACTGAAGCTTTCCTT. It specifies CSARVWGWMTEAFL.

The DNA of the CDR3 is TGTGCCAGCAGCCAAGATCGGGTCATCCGGTACTTC. Translating it yields CASSQDRVIRYF. This chain uses TRBV12-3 or TRBV12-4 with TRBJ2-5; D gene unclear. The CDR3 extends over 12 amino acids. Trimming pared 6 bases from V and 13 bases from J, leaving 18 bases between.

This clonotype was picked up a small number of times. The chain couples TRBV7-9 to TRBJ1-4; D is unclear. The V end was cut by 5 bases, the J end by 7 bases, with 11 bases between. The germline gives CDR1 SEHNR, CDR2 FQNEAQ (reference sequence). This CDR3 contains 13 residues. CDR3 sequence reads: CASSESQLEKLFF. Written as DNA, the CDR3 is TGTGCCAGCAGCGAATCCCAGCTTGAAAAACTGTTTTTT.

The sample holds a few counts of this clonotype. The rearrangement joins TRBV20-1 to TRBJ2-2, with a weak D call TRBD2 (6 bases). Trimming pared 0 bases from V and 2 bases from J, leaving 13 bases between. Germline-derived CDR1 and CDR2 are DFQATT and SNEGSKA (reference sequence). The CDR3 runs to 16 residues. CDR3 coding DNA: TGCAGTGCTAGAGAAGGGGCTAGCGCTAACACCGGGGAGCTGTTTTTT. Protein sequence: CSAREGASANTGELFF.

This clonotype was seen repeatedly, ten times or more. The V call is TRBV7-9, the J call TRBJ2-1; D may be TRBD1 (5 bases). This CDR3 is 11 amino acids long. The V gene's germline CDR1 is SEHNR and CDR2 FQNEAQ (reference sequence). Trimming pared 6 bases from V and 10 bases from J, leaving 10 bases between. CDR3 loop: CASSSWGEQFF. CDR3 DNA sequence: TGTGCCAGCAGTTCTTGGGGCGAGCAGTTCTTC.

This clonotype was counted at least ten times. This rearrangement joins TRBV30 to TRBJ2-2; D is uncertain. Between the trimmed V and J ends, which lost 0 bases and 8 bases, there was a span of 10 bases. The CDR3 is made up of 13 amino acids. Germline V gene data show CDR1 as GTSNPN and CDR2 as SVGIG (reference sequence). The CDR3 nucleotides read TGTGCCTGGAGTGTACTCGGCGAGGGGGAGCTGTTTTTT. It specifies CAWSVLGEGELFF.

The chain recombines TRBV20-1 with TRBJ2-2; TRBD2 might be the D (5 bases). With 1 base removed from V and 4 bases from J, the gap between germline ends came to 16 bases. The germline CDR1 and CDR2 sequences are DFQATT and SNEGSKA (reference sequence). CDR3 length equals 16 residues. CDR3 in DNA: TGCAGTGCTAGAGGCCTCAGCGGAGCGTCCACCGGGGAGCTGTTTTTT. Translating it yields CSARGLSGASTGELFF.

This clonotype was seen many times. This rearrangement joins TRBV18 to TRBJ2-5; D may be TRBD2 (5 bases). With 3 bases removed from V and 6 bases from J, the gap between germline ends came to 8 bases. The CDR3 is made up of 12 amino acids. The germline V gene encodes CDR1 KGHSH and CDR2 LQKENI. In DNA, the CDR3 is TGTGCCAGCTCACCGGAGGAAAAGACCCAGTACTTC. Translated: CASSPEEKTQYF.

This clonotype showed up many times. CDR3 residues: CASSFGSINEQFF. The CDR3 nucleotides read TGTGCCAGCAGTTTTGGCTCTATTAATGAGCAGTTCTTC. The V gene is TRBV28, the J gene TRBJ2-1, with D unclear. The germline CDR1 and CDR2 sequences are MDHEN and SYDVKM. This CDR3 comprises 13 residues. Trimming left V 3 bases short and J 7 bases short, with 10 bases between. Filled out from reference TRBV28 and TRBJ2-1, the complete variable domain reads DVKVTQSSRYLVKRTGEKVFLECVQDMDHENMFWYRQDPGLGLRLIYFSYDVKMKEKGDIPEGYSVSREKKERFSLILESASTNQTSMYLCASSFGSINEQFFGPGTRLTVL.

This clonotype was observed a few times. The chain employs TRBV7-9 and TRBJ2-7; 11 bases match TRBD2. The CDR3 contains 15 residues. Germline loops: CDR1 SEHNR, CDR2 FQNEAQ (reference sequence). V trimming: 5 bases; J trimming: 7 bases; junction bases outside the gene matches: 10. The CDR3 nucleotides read TGTGCCAGCAGCCTCAGACTAGCGGGGTCCGAGGAGCAGTACTTC. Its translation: CASSLRLAGSEEQYF.

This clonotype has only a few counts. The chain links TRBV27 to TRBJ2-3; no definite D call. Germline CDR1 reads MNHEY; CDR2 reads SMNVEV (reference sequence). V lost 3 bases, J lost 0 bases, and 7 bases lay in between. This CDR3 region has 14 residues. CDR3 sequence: CASSFTASTDTQYF. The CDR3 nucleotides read TGTGCCAGCAGTTTCACAGCTAGCACAGATACGCAGTATTTT.

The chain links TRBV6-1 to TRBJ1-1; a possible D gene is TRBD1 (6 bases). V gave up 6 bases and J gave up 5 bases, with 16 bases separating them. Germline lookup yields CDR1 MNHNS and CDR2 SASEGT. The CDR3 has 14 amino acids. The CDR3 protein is CASRLTGHGTEAFF. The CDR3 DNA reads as TGTGCCAGCAGACTGACAGGCCATGGAACTGAAGCTTTCTTT.

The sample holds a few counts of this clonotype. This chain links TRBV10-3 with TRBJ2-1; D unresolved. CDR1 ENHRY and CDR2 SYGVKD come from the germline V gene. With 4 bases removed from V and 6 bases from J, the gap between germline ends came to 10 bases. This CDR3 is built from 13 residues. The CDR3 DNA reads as TGTGCCATCAGTGGTTATCTCGGCAATGAGCAGTTCTTC. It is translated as CAISGYLGNEQFF.

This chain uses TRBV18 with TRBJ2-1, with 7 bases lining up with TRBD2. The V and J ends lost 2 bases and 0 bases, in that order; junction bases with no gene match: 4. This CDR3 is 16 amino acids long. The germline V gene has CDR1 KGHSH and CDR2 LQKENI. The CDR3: CASSPWAGVSYNEQFF. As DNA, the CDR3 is TGTGCCAGCTCACCATGGGCGGGAGTCTCCTACAATGAGCAGTTCTTC.

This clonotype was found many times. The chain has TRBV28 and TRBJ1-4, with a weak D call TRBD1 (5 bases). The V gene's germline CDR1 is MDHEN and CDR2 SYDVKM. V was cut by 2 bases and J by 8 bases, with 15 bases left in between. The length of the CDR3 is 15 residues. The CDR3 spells CASSLLRGDGEKLFF. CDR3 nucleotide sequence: TGTGCCAGCAGTTTACTTCGGGGGGATGGAGAAAAACTGTTTTTT.

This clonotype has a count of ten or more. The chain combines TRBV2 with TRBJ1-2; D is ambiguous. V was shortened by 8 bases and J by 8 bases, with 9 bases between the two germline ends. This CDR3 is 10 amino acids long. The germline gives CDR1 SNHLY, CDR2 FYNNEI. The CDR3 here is CASSGGGYTF. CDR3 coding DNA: TGTGCCAGCTCGGGAGGAGGCTACACCTTC. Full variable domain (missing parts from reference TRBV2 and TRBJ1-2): EPEVTQTPSHQVTQMGQEVILRCVPISNHLYFYWYRQILGQKVEFLVSFYNNEISEKSEIFDDQFSVERPDGSNFTLKIRSTKLEDSAMYFCASSGGGYTFGSGTRLTVV.